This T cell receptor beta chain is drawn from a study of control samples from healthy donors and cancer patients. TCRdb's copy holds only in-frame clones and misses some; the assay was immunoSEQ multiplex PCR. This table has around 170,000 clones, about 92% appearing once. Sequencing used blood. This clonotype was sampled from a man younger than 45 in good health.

The CDR3 sequence is CASGRGVGDYGYTF. CDR3 in DNA: TGTGCCAGCGGTCGGGGGGTAGGGGACTATGGCTACACCTTC. V is TRBV7-9 and J is TRBJ1-2, with D possibly matching TRBD1 (5 bases). CDR1 and CDR2 (germline): SEHNR, FQNEAQ (reference sequence). V shed 8 bases and J shed 3 bases, with 16 bases lying between them. The length of the CDR3 is 14 residues.